Shown below are 28 T cell receptor beta chains from a single sample sequenced in a study of blood T cell repertoires in COVID-19. This table comes from immunoSEQ multiplex PCR, and its TCRdb copy is limited to in-frame clones, with some not included. The sample lists tens of thousands of clones, around 90% occurring once. Sequencing was performed on peripheral blood. The receptors derive from a man in his forties or fifties with acute or convalescent COVID-19.

Here the CDR3 reads CASSLSWGQGQKSSYEQYF. The CDR3 DNA is TGTGCCAGTAGCCTCTCGTGGGGACAGGGGCAAAAGAGCTCCTACGAGCAGTACTTC. V is TRBV19 and J is TRBJ2-7; 10 nucleotides agree with TRBD1. Germline V lookup: CDR1 LNHDA, CDR2 SQIVND (reference sequence). The CDR3 is 19 amino acids. Losses at the gene ends were 6 bases for V and 0 bases for J; bases not matched to a gene: 17.

The rearrangement links TRBV4-1 to TRBJ1-1, with no clear D. Germline V gene lookup returns CDR1 MGHRA and CDR2 YSYEKL. The ends were cut back, 1 base at V and 5 bases at J, with 5 bases in the middle. This CDR3 region has 12 residues. CDR3 nucleotide sequence: TGCGCCAGCAGCCAAGCGGGAACTGAAGCTTTCTTT. Translating gives CASSQAGTEAFF.

The gene calls are TRBV18 and TRBJ1-1, with 10 bases lining up with TRBD1. Trimming cost V 3 bases and J 5 bases; bases outside gene matches: 3. CDR1 and CDR2 from the germline V gene are KGHSH and LQKENI. CDR3 length: 14 residues. The CDR3 protein is CASSPGTGVTEAFF. CDR3 nucleotides: TGTGCCAGCTCACCGGGGACAGGGGTAACTGAAGCTTTCTTT.

V is TRBV13 and J is TRBJ1-6; 7 nucleotides align to TRBD1. Germline V gives CDR1 PRHDT, CDR2 FYEKMQ (reference sequence). V shed 0 bases and J 5 bases; nucleotides not matched to a gene: 1. This CDR3 contains 15 residues. The CDR3 region is CASSLGQGNNSPLHF. The CDR3 DNA follows: TGTGCCAGCAGCTTAGGACAGGGGAATAATTCACCCCTCCACTTT.

In this sample, this clone turned up a few times. The chain joins TRBV27 to TRBJ1-1; D ambiguous. This CDR3 contains 14 residues. Germline values: CDR1 MNHEY, CDR2 SMNVEV (reference sequence). With 5 bases removed from V and 0 bases from J, the gap between germline ends came to 10 bases. The CDR3 bases are TGTGCCAGCAGTCAAAATCCCATGAACACTGAAGCTTTCTTT. This sequence encodes CASSQNPMNTEAFF.

This clone occurred many times. The V gene is TRBV2, the J gene TRBJ2-1; tentatively, D is TRBD1 (5 bases). The CDR3 totals 13 residues. The V end lost 6 bases, the J end lost 4 bases, and 10 bases lay between the germline ends. Germline V gene sequence: CDR1 SNHLY, CDR2 FYNNEI. CDR3: CASSLDNYNEQFF. CDR3 nucleotides: TGTGCCAGCAGCCTGGACAATTACAATGAGCAGTTCTTC.

The CDR3 loop reads CASSEAGDRPRYGYTF. The DNA of the CDR3 is TGTGCCAGCAGTGAAGCGGGGGACAGGCCCCGATATGGCTACACCTTC. This chain uses TRBV6-1 with TRBJ1-2; 8 bases align to TRBD1. CDR3 length: 16 amino acids. After removal of 0 bases from V and 5 bases from J, the junction contained 8 bases not matched to a gene. Germline V gene data show CDR1 as MNHNS and CDR2 as SASEGT.

V is TRBV24-1 and J is TRBJ2-2, with 9 positions matching TRBD1. CDR1 and CDR2 from the germline V gene are KGHDR and SFDVKD. The CDR3 sequence is 15 residues long. V lost 5 bases to trimming and J lost 3 bases; unmatched junction nucleotides: 3. CDR3 protein: CATSVDRGDTGELFF. In nucleotides, the CDR3 is TGTGCCACCAGTGTTGACAGGGGGGACACCGGGGAGCTGTTTTTT.

The V gene is TRBV2, the J gene TRBJ1-2; the D gene is possibly TRBD1 (5 bases). V lost 5 bases to trimming and J lost 4 bases, with 23 bases between them. Looked up from germline, CDR1 is SNHLY and CDR2 is FYNNEI. There are 17 residues in the CDR3. CDR3 DNA sequence: TGTGCCAGCAGTAACCATGACCCCGGGACTTCCGTCTATGGCTACACCTTC. Protein: CASSNHDPGTSVYGYTF.

This rearrangement joins TRBV7-6 to TRBJ1-1, with D possibly being TRBD1 (6 bases). The CDR3 is 15 amino acids. Germline V gene lookup returns CDR1 SGHVS and CDR2 FNYEAQ. Trimming left V 0 bases short and J 4 bases short, with 12 bases between. CDR3 amino acids: CASSLASGAGTEAFF. The CDR3 coding sequence is TGTGCCAGCAGCTTAGCGTCAGGGGCGGGCACTGAAGCTTTCTTT.

The V and J genes are TRBV7-9 and TRBJ1-1; tentative D call: TRBD1 (6 bases). V gave up 5 bases and J gave up 0 bases, with 10 bases separating them. Germline CDR1 reads SEHNR; CDR2 reads FQNEAQ (reference sequence). The CDR3 is 14 amino acids. The CDR3 nucleotides read TGTGCCAGCAGCCCAGACAGGCTGAACACTGAAGCTTTCTTT. Amino acids: CASSPDRLNTEAFF.

The genes are TRBV6-5 and TRBJ1-2, with a possible D match to TRBD1 (6 bases). The germline V gene encodes CDR1 MNHEY and CDR2 SVGAGI. This CDR3 is built from 14 residues. Trimming removed 6 bases at V and 0 bases at J, with 11 bases between. The CDR3 DNA sequence: TGTGCCAGCAGCCTGACAGGAGCTAACTATGGCTACACCTTC. Its translation: CASSLTGANYGYTF.

V usage is TRBV2 and J usage is TRBJ2-2, with TRBD2 matching over 15 bases. Trimming cost V 11 bases and J 5 bases; bases outside gene matches: 12. Germline assignment: CDR1 SNHLY and CDR2 FYNNEI. The CDR3 has 17 residues. The CDR3 nucleotides are TGTGCCGGGACACCGGGACTAGCGGGGGGTTATACCGGGGAGCTGTTTTTT. As protein: CAGTPGLAGGYTGELFF.

The chain employs TRBV7-2 and TRBJ2-3; D remains unclear. Germline V gives CDR1 SGHTA, CDR2 FQGNSA. The germline V and J ends were trimmed by 0 bases and 0 bases, with 7 bases remaining between them. The CDR3 loop spans 15 amino acids. The CDR3: CASSLARISTDTQYF. CDR3 nucleotides: TGTGCCAGCAGCTTAGCCAGGATTAGCACAGATACGCAGTATTTT.

J is TRBJ2-5 and V is TRBV11-1; TRBD2 aligns across 8 bases. Losses at the gene ends were 6 bases for V and 5 bases for J; bases not matched to a gene: 8. The CDR3 is 14 residues long. The germline V gene encodes CDR1 SGHAT and CDR2 FQDESV (reference sequence). CDR3 DNA: TGTGCCAGCAGACTAGGCCCTAGCGGGGAGACCCAGTACTTC. Translation: CASRLGPSGETQYF.

This chain links TRBV27 with TRBJ1-2; perhaps TRBD1 as D (5 bases). V gave up 0 bases and J gave up 5 bases, with 7 bases separating them. This CDR3 is 13 amino acids long. Germline values: CDR1 MNHEY, CDR2 SMNVEV (reference sequence). The CDR3 DNA is TGTGCCAGCAGTTTATCTGGGGGGTATGGCTACACCTTC. It codes for CASSLSGGYGYTF.

The rearrangement joins TRBV21-1 to TRBJ1-1. TRBV21-1 is shown as a pseudogene. The CDR3 is made up of 18 amino acids. The CDR3 nucleotides are TGTGCCAGCGGATACTCGGGAATCCCGGTAGGATGTTACACTGAAGCTTTCTTT. This gives the protein CASGYSGIPVGCYTEAFF.

The chain uses TRBV11-3 and TRBJ1-3; 8 nucleotides line up with TRBD1. This CDR3 contains 17 residues. Trimming at V came to 8 bases and at J to 2 bases, leaving 14 bases not matched to a gene. CDR1 is SGHNT, CDR2 YENEEA, per germline. The CDR3 nucleotides read TGTGCCAGCGCGAGGACAGGGTATCACCCGGCTGGAAACACCATATATTTT. Its translation is CASARTGYHPAGNTIYF.

In its sample, this clone was seen a few times. The chain combines TRBV6-4 with TRBJ1-1; 7 bases agree with TRBD1. Per germline, CDR1 MRHNA and CDR2 SNTAGT. V lost 6 bases to trimming and J lost 2 bases; unmatched junction nucleotides: 6. The CDR3 runs to 14 residues. CDR3 sequence: CASRRDSLNTEAFF. The CDR3 bases are TGTGCCAGCAGACGGGACAGTCTTAACACTGAAGCTTTCTTT.

J is TRBJ2-7 and V is TRBV6-5; 9 nucleotides align to TRBD1. This CDR3 has 14 residues. Germline V gene lookup returns CDR1 MNHEY and CDR2 SVGAGI. V lost 5 bases, J lost 4 bases, and 6 bases stayed unmatched. CDR3 bases: TGTGCCAGCAGTATAAGACAGGGGGTTTACGAGCAGTACTTC. Amino acids: CASSIRQGVYEQYF.

This sequence joins TRBV11-2 and TRBJ2-3; 11 positions match TRBD2. J lost 5 bases, V lost 1 base, and 2 bases had no gene match. The CDR3 is made up of 15 amino acids. Germline lookup yields CDR1 SGHAT and CDR2 FQNNGV. The CDR3: CASSLVGLAGDTQYF. The CDR3 coding sequence is TGTGCCAGCAGCTTAGTCGGACTAGCGGGAGATACGCAGTATTTT.

The J gene is TRBJ1-1, the V gene TRBV19; D is undetermined. The CDR3 is made up of 13 amino acids. CDR1 is LNHDA and CDR2 is SQIVND in the germline V gene (reference sequence). Trimming pared 1 base from V and 1 base from J, leaving 4 bases between. The CDR3: CASSIGRNTEAFF. For the CDR3, the DNA is TGTGCCAGTAGTATAGGTCGGAACACTGAAGCTTTCTTT.

The chain employs TRBV3-1 (or the pseudogene TRBV3-2) and TRBJ1-5; the D is unclear. Trimming took 1 base from V and 1 from J, leaving 8 bases between them. Germline V gives CDR1 LGHDT, CDR2 YNNKEL (reference sequence). The length of the CDR3 is 15 residues. DNA for the CDR3: TGTGCCAGCAGCCAAGGGGCACAGAGCAATCAGCCCCAGCATTTT. Translating it yields CASSQGAQSNQPQHF.

The rearrangement uses TRBV3-1 (or the pseudogene TRBV3-2) and TRBJ1-2; TRBD1 agrees at 7 bases. J lost 2 bases, V lost 4 bases, and 1 base had no gene match. The length of the CDR3 is 13 residues. Germline CDR1 reads LGHDT; CDR2 reads YNNKEL (reference sequence). The CDR3 sequence is CASSPQGNYGYTF. CDR3 nucleotides: TGTGCCAGCAGCCCACAGGGGAACTATGGCTACACCTTC.

The J gene is TRBJ1-1, the V gene TRBV12-5; D unclear. The CDR3 spans 12 residues. CDR1 and CDR2 from the germline V gene are LGHNT and FRNRAP. V was cut by 1 base and J by 13 bases, with 13 bases left in between. Here the CDR3 reads CASGLGPEEYFF. The DNA of the CDR3 is TGTGCTAGTGGTTTGGGCCCCGAGGAATATTTCTTT.

The chain employs TRBV9 and TRBJ2-2, with 9 bases that match TRBD2. The CDR3 length is 15 residues. Trimming at V came to 3 bases and at J to 4 bases, leaving 4 bases not matched to a gene. Germline values: CDR1 SGDLS, CDR2 YYNGEE. DNA of the CDR3: TGTGCCAGCAGCGGTAGCGGGGGAATCACCGGGGAGCTGTTTTTT. As protein: CASSGSGGITGELFF.

The gene calls are TRBV29-1 and TRBJ2-7; 9 positions match TRBD1. Germline CDR1 SQVTM, CDR2 ANQGSEA. The V and J ends lost 4 bases and 0 bases, in that order; junction bases with no gene match: 7. The CDR3 length is 15 residues. The CDR3 loop reads CSVALGQGFSYEQYF. CDR3 nucleotide sequence: TGCAGCGTTGCCTTGGGACAGGGATTCTCCTACGAGCAGTACTTC.

V and J are TRBV7-8 and TRBJ2-7; TRBD1 agrees at 8 bases. The J segment lost 3 bases and the V segment lost 5 bases, leaving 6 bases of the junction unmatched. The CDR3 contains 14 residues. Looked up from germline, CDR1 is SGHVS and CDR2 is FQNEAQ. As DNA, the CDR3 is TGTGCCAGCAGCCGGACAGGGAAAGGCTACGAGCAGTACTTC. It codes for CASSRTGKGYEQYF. The full variable domain, in which reference TRBV7-8 and TRBJ2-7 provide the parts outside the CDR3, is GAGVSQSPRYKVAKRGQDVALRCDPISGHVSLFWYQQALGQGPEFLTYFQNEAQLDKSGLPSDRFFAERPEGSVSTLKIQRTQQEDSAVYLCASSRTGKGYEQYFGPGTRLTVT.